The T cell receptor beta chain under discussion was sequenced for a study of blood T cell repertoires in COVID-19. For the study at large: Sites across the United States, Italy and Spain contributed samples from acute and convalescent COVID-19. In each case, the material was cDNA or gDNA derived from T cells, B-cell-depleted T cells, or PBMCs.

Original data processing: By means of reference gene primer amplification, nucleated cell counts were estimated. Sequencing was performed with immunoSEQ multiplex PCR; in TCRdb, only in-frame clones are kept and a portion is missing. Clone size and V and J calls were adopted from that table, with D and trimming inferred from the DNA. The top ten hold about 2.5% of the sample, which has more than 200,000 clones, roughly 90% seen once. Details on this clone: The germline gene is not matched at one end of the junction; a read error may be the cause.

This TCR was sampled from a woman aged 55-69 years with acute or convalescent COVID-19. Sequencing used peripheral blood.

The CDR3 is CASSRGQGAPDLMF. The DNA of the CDR3 is TGTGCCAGCAGCAGAGGACAGGGGGCGCCGGATTTAATGTTC. The rearrangement joins TRBV13 to TRBJ1-2, with 11 positions matching TRBD1. The CDR3 has 14 amino acids. Germline values: CDR1 PRHDT, CDR2 FYEKMQ (reference sequence). The complete variable domain, with remaining parts taken from reference TRBV13 and TRBJ1-2, reads AAGVIQSPRHLIKEKRETATLKCYPIPRHDTVYWYQQGPGQDPQFLISFYEKMQSDKGSIPDRFSAQQFSDYHSELNMSSLELGDSALYFCASSRGQGAPDLMFGSGTRLTVV.